This TCR beta chain was sequenced for a study of T cells in Graves' hyperthyroidism and ophthalmopathy. Whole-study context: Upon initial diagnosis and before any treatment, peripheral blood was collected.

Study conclusions and caveats: In the blood, most expanded thyroid clonotypes above 0.001 appeared as well.

Germline-derived CDR1 and CDR2 are SGHDT and YYEEEE. V lost 2 bases to trimming and J lost 5 bases; unmatched junction nucleotides: 18. This CDR3 has 18 residues. This clonotype was picked up a small number of times. What it binds is unknown. RNA transcripts gave rise to amplified TCR beta CDR3 regions. First-round RT-PCR with HTBI primers amplified the TCR CDR3 region. TCRdb re-analysed the multiplex PCR reads in MiXCR, keeping a single row per CDR3 protein. This repertoire shows fewer than 700,000 distinct CDR3 sequences, 15% to 20% found once; its top ten account for 17%. The rearrangement uses TRBV5-6 and TRBJ2-7, with 8 bases that match TRBD2. This TCR derives from a young woman with Graves' ophthalmopathy. Sequenced material: blood. The CDR3 bases are TGTGCCAGCAGCTTCTTCCAGCGGGAGAGATTGAGGTCCAACGAGCAGTACTTC. It is translated as CASSFFQRERLRSNEQYF.